The present T cell receptor beta chain was sequenced within a study of blood T cell repertoires in COVID-19 (dated by TCRdb to 2018 to 2020). At the level of the whole study: Samples covering the acute and convalescent phases of COVID-19 were provided by collaborators in the United States, Italy and Spain. The prospective study material was composed of cDNA or gDNA derived from T cells, B-cell-depleted T cells, or PBMCs. Deeply sampled blood TCRbeta repertoires from subjects exposed to, actively infected with, or recovered from COVID-19 were included in the dataset. The repertoires were released in a freely available public database meant as a resource for research on the immune response to SARS-CoV-2. Samples came from the ongoing ImmuneRACE study (first 160 participants) plus 1,254 subjects from 6 global collaborators. A de-identified subject ID, COVID-19 status, age in years and sex were almost always included in the sample metadata. Where available, HLA class I and class II types were taken from metadata supplied by the sample provider and were not determined by assay-based typing. Broader findings and caveats from the paper: Clinical and demographic metadata were provided uncurated, with the amount varying by source and participant.

Collaborating institutions collected whole blood in K2EDTA tubes following their own protocols. Collaborator samples were shipped for TCRbeta analysis as frozen whole blood, isolated PBMCs, or DNA extracted from either sample type. TCRbeta CDR3 regions were amplified from genomic DNA using the immunoSEQ Assay, a bias-controlled multiplex PCR. Processing in the source paper ran as follows. Nucleated cell counts per sample were estimated from amplification of reference gene primers within the assay. Sequence reads were collapsed and filtered to measure the absolute abundance of every unique TCRbeta CDR3 rearrangement. For each sample, productive Simpson clonality was calculated by taking the square root of Simpson's diversity index across productive rearrangements. This immuneACCESS table, as held by TCRdb, lists in-frame sequences with V and J called but not all clones. Of the missing ones, under half trace to an unresolved V gene in checked studies; the others have no known cause. V, J and clone size are those of that table, while D and trimming were read from the DNA. The sample contains 400,000 to 550,000 clones, roughly 91% of them found a single time. Of the sample, 4.3% falls within the top ten clones.

Trimming leaves V shorter by 4 bases and J shorter by 9 bases, with the junction holding 14 bases beyond the gene matches. According to the germline V gene, CDR1 reads MNHNS and CDR2 reads SASEGT. Taken from cysteine to phenylalanine, the CDR3 has 17 residues. CDR3 DNA only is kept here, 51 bases in frame from base 1. As to this clone: Its recognized antigen is unknown. One base away there is no much larger clone; base qualities are not given.

Recombination connected TRBV6-1 to TRBJ2-1, and TRBD2 matches 11 of the central bases. This receptor was identified in a woman in her 30s with acute or convalescent COVID-19. Sequences were obtained from peripheral blood. The nucleotides are TGTGCCAGCAGTGTGTACTCCGGGACTAGCGGCTCCAGTGAGCAGTTCTTC. It translates to CASSVYSGTSGSSEQFF.